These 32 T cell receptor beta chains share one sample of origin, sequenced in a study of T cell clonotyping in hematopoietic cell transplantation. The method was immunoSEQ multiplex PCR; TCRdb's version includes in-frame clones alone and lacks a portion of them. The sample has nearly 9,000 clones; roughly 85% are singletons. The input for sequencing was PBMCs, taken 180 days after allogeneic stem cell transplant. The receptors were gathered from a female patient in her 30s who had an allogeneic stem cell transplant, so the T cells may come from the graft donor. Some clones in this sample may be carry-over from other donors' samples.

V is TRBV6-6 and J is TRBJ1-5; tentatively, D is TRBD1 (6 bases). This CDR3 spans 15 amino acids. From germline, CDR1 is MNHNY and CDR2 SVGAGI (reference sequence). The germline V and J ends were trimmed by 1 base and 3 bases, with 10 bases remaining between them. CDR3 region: CASSYLGGSNQPQHF. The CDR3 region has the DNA TGTGCCAGCAGTTACTTAGGGGGTTCCAATCAGCCCCAGCATTTT.

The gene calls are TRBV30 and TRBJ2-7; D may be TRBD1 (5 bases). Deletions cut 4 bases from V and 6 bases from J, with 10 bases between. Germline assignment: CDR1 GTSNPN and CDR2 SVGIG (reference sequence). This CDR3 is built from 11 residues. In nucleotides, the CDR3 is TGTGCCTGGACGGACATCTCCGAGCAGTACTTC. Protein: CAWTDISEQYF.

The CDR3, as DNA: TGTGCCAGCAGCTTAAATGCGGGGCCGGGGGATACGCAGTATTTT. It specifies CASSLNAGPGDTQYF. This sequence joins TRBV7-2 and TRBJ2-3, with a possible D match to TRBD2 (6 bases). The CDR3 has 15 amino acids. The V end lost 2 bases, the J end lost 6 bases, and 15 bases lay between the germline ends. CDR1 and CDR2 from the germline V gene are SGHTA and FQGNSA.

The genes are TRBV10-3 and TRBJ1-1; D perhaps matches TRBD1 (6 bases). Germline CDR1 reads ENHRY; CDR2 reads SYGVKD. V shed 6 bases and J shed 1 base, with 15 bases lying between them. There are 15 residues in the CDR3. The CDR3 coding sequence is TGTGCCATCAGCCGAGCACAGGGACCGAACACTGAAGCTTTCTTT. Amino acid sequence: CAISRAQGPNTEAFF.

The CDR3 sequence is CAWSTTVYGYTF. The CDR3 DNA is TGTGCCTGGAGTACGACGGTCTATGGCTACACCTTC. The chain employs TRBV30 and TRBJ1-2; no clear D. There are 12 residues in the CDR3. Germline assignment: CDR1 GTSNPN and CDR2 SVGIG (reference sequence). With 2 bases removed from V and 4 bases from J, the gap between germline ends came to 8 bases.

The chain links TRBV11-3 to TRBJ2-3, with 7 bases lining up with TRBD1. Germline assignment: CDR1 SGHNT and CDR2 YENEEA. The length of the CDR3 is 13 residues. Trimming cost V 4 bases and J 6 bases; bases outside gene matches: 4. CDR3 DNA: TGTGCCAGCAGCTCCCAGGGGGTGGATACGCAGTATTTT. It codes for CASSSQGVDTQYF.

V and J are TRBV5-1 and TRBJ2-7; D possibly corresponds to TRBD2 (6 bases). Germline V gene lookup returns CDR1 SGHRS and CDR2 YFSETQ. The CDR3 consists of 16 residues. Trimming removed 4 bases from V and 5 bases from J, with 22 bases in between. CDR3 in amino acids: CASSMSPGGPYNEQYF. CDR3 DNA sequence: TGCGCCAGCAGCATGTCGCCCGGGGGTCCGTACAACGAGCAGTACTTC.

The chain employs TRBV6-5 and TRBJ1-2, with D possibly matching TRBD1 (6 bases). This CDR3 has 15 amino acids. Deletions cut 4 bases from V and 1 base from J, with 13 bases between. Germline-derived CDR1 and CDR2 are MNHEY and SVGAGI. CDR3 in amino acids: CASSWGQSYNYGYTF. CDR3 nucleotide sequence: TGTGCCAGCAGTTGGGGACAATCCTATAACTATGGCTACACCTTC.

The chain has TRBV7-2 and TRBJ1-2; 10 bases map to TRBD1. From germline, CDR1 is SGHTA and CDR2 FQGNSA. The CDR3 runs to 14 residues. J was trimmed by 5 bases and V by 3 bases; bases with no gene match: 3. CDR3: CASSFLGQGYGYTF. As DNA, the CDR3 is TGTGCCAGCAGCTTCCTGGGACAGGGGTATGGCTACACCTTC.

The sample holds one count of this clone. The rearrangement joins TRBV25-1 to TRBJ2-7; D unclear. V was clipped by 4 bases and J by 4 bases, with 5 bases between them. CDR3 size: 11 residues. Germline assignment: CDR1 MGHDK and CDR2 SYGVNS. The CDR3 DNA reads TGTGCCAGCAGTGGGGGATACGAGCAGTACTTC. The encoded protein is CASSGGYEQYF.

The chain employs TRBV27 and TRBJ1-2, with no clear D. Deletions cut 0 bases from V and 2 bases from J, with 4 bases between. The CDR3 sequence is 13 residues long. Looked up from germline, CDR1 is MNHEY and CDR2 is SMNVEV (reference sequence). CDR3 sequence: CASSLSRNYGYTF. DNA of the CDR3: TGTGCCAGCAGTTTATCTCGGAACTATGGCTACACCTTC.

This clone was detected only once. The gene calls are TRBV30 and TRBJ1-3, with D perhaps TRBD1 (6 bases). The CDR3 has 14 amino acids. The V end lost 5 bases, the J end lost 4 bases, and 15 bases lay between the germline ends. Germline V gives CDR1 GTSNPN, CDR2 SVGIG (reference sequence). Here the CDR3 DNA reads TGTGCCTGGGTTGGACAGACCCGCGGAAACACCATATATTTT. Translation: CAWVGQTRGNTIYF.

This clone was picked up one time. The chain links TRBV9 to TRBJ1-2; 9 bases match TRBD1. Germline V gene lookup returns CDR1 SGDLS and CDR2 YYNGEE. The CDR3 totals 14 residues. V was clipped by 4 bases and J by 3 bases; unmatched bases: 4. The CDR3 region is CASSLGQGHYGYTF. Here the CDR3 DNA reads TGTGCCAGCAGCCTGGGACAGGGTCACTATGGCTACACCTTC. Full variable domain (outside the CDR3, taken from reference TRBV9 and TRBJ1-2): DSGVTQTPKHLITATGQRVTLRCSPRSGDLSVYWYQQSLDQGLQFLIQYYNGEERAKGNILERFSAQQFPDLHSELNLSSLELGDSALYFCASSLGQGHYGYTFGSGTRLTVV.

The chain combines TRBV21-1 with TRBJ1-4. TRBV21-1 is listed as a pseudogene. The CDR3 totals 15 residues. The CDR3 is CASSKERATNEKLFF. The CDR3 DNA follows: TGTGCCAGCAGCAAAGAGAGAGCAACTAATGAAAAACTGTTTTTT.

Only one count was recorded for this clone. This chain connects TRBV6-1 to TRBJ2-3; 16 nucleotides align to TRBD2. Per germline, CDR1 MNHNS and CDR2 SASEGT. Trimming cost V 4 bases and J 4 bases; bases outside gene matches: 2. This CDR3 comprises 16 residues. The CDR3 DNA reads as TGTGCCAGCAGTGGAGGGACTAGCGGGGGGGCAGATACGCAGTATTTT. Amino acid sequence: CASSGGTSGGADTQYF.

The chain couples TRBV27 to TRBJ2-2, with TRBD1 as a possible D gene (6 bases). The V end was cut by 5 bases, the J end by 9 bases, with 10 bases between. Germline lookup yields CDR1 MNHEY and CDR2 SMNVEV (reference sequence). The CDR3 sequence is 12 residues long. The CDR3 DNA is TGTGCCAGCAGTCTACAGGGCTGGGAGCTGTTTTTT. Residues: CASSLQGWELFF.

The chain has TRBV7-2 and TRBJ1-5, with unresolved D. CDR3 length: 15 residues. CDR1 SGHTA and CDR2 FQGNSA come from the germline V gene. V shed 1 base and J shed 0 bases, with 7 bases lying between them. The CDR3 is CASSLVGISNQPQHF. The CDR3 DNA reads TGTGCCAGCAGCTTAGTGGGCATTAGCAATCAGCCCCAGCATTTT.

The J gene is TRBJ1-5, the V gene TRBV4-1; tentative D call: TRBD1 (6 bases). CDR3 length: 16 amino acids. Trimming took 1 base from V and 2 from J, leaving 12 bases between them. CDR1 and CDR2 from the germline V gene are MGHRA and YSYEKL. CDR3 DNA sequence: TGCGCCAGCAGCCAAGCCCAGGGGCAGGGCAATCAGCCCCAGCATTTT. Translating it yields CASSQAQGQGNQPQHF.

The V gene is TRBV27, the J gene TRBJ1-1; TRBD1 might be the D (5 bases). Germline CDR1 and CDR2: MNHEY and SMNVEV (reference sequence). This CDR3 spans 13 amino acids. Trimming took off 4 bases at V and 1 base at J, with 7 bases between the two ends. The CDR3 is CASSWGSNTEAFF. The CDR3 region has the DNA TGTGCCAGCAGTTGGGGGTCGAACACTGAAGCTTTCTTT.

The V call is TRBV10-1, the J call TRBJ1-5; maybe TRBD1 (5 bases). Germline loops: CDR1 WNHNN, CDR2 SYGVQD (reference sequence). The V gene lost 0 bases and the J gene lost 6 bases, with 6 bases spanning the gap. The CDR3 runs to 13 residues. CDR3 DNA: TGCGCCAGCAGTGAGTCAGGGACTCAGCCCCAGCATTTT. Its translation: CASSESGTQPQHF.

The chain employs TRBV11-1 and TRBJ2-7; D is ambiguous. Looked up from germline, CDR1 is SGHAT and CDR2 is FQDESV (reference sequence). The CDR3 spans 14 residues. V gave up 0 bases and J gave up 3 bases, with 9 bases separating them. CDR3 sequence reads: CASSLAMALYEQYF. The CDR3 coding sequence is TGTGCCAGCAGCTTAGCTATGGCTCTCTACGAGCAGTACTTC. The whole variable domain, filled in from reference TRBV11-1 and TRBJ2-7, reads EAEVAQSPRYKITEKSQAVAFWCDPISGHATLYWYRQILGQGPELLVQFQDESVVDDSQLPKDRFSAERLKGVDSTLKIQPAELGDSAMYLCASSLAMALYEQYFGPGTRLTVT.

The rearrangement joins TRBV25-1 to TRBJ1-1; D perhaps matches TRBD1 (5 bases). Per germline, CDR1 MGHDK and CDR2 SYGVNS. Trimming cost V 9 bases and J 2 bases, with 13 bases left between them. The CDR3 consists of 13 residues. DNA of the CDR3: TGTGCCAGTCTCAACAGGAGAAACACTGAAGCTTTCTTT. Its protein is CASLNRRNTEAFF.

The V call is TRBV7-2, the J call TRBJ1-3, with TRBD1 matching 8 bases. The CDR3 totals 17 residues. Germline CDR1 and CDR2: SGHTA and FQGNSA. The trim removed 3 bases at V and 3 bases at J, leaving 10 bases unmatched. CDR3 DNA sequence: TGTGCCAGCAGCTTCTTCCCCACCGACAGGGGTGGAAACACCATATATTTT. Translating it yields CASSFFPTDRGGNTIYF. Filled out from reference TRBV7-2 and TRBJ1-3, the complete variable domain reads GAGVSQSPSNKVTEKGKDVELRCDPISGHTALYWYRQSLGQGLEFLIYFQGNSAPDKSGLPSDRFSAERTGGSVSTLTIQRTQQEDSAVYLCASSFFPTDRGGNTIYFGEGSWLTVV.

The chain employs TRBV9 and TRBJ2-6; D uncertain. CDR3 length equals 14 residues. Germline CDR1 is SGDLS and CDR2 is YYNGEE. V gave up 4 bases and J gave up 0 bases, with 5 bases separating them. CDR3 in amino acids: CASSFSSGANVLTF. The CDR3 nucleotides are TGTGCCAGCAGCTTTAGCTCTGGGGCCAACGTCCTGACTTTC.

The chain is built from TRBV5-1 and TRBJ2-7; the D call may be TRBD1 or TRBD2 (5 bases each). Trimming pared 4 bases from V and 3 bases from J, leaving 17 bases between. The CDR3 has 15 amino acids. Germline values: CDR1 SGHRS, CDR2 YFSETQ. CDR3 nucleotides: TGCGCCAGCAGCCCGGTAACCGGGACCCTCTACGAGCAGTACTTC. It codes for CASSPVTGTLYEQYF.

The CDR3 region has the DNA TGCGCCAGCAAATCAGGACAGAAGTACGAGCAGTACTTC. Amino acid sequence: CASKSGQKYEQYF. This rearrangement joins TRBV10-1 to TRBJ2-7; possibly TRBD1 for D (6 bases). V dropped 7 bases and J dropped 4 bases, with 14 bases sitting between them. Looked up from germline, CDR1 is WNHNN and CDR2 is SYGVQD (reference sequence). The CDR3 is made up of 13 amino acids.

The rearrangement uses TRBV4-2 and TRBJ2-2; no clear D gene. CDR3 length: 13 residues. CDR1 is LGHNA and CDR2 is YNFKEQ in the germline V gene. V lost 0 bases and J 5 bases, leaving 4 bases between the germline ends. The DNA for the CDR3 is TGTGCCAGCAGCCAAGAGACTACCGGGGAGCTGTTTTTT. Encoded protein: CASSQETTGELFF.

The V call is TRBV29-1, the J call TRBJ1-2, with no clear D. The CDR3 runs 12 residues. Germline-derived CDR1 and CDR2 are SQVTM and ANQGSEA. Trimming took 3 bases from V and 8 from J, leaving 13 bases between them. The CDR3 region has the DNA TGCAGCGTTGAGCGTGGTCCTCTGGGCTACACCTTC. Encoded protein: CSVERGPLGYTF.

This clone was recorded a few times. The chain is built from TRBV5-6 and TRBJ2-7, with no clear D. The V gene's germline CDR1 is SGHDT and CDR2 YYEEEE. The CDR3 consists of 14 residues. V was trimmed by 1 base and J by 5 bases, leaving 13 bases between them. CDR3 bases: TGTGCCAGCAGCTTGCCAGGAGAGAGCCACGAGCAGTACTTC. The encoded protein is CASSLPGESHEQYF.

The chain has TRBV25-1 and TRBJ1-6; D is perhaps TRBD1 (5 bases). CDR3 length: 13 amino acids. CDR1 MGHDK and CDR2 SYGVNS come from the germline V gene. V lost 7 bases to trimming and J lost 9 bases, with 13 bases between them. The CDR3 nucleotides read TGTGCCAGCATGGGGCAGGGAAGTTCACCCCTCCACTTT. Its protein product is CASMGQGSSPLHF.

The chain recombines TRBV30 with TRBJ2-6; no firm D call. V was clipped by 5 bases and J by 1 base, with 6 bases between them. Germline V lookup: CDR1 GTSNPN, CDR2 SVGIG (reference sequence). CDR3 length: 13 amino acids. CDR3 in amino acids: CAWGISGANVLTF. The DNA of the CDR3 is TGTGCCTGGGGGATTTCTGGGGCCAACGTCCTGACTTTC.

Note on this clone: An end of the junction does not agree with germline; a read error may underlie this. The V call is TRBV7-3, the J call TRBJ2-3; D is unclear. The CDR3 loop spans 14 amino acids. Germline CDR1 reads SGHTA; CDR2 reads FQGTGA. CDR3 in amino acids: CASSQDQPGDTQYF. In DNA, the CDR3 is TGCGCCAGCAGCCAAGATCAACCAGGCGATACGCAGTATTTT.